Shown below are 2 T cell receptor beta chains from a single sample sequenced in a study of T cells in Graves' hyperthyroidism and ophthalmopathy. It was RNA transcripts that yielded the amplified TCR beta CDR3 regions. When the TCR CDR3 underwent first-round RT-PCR, the HTBI primer set was used. TCRdb re-called the multiplex PCR reads through MiXCR, storing one row per CDR3 protein. The repertoire holds about 520,000 distinct CDR3 sequences, with around 24% as singletons. Material: blood. These receptors were taken from a woman aged 25 to 39 with Graves' ophthalmopathy.

The V gene is TRBV19, the J gene TRBJ1-1, with a possible D match to TRBD1 (5 bases). The CDR3 sequence is 14 residues long. V was shortened by 2 bases and J by 4 bases, with 11 bases between the two germline ends. Germline V lookup: CDR1 LNHDA, CDR2 SQIVND (reference sequence). CDR3 protein: CASSITGSTTEAFF. DNA for the CDR3: TGTGCCAGTAGTATAACAGGTTCTACCACTGAAGCTTTCTTT. The full variable domain, completed using reference TRBV19 and TRBJ1-1, is DGGITQSPKYLFRKEGQNVTLSCEQNLNHDAMYWYRQDPGQGLRLIYYSQIVNDFQKGDIAEGYSVSREKKESFPLTVTSAQKNPTAFYLCASSITGSTTEAFFGQGTRLTVV.

CDR3 protein: CASSFWGDGSSYEQYF. CDR3 sequence (DNA): TGTGCCAGCAGCTTTTGGGGCGATGGGAGCTCCTACGAGCAGTACTTC. The chain recombines TRBV11-2 with TRBJ2-7, with D perhaps given as TRBD1 or TRBD2 (5 bases each). From germline, CDR1 is SGHAT and CDR2 FQNNGV. The ends were cut back, 3 bases at V and 0 bases at J, with 15 bases in the middle. The CDR3 runs 16 residues.